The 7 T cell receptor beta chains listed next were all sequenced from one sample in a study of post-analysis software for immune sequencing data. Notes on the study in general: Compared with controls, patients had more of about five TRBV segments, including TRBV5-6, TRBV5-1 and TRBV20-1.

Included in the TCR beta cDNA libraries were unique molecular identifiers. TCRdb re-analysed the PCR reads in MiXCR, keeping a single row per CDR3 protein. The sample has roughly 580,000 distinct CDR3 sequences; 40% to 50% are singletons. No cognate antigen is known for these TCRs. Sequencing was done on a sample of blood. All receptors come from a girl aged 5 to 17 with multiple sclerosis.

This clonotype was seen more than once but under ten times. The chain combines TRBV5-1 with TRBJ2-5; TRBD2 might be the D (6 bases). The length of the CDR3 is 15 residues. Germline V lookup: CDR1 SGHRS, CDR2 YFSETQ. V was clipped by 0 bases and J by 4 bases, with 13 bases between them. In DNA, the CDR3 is TGCGCCAGCAGCTTGGGGGCCGCCGGGGGAGAGACCCAGTACTTC. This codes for CASSLGAAGGETQYF. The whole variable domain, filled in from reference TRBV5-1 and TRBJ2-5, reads KAGVTQTPRYLIKTRGQQVTLSCSPISGHRSVSWYQQTPGQGLQFLFEYFSETQRNKGNFPGRFSGRQFSNSRSEMNVSTLELGDSALYLCASSLGAAGGETQYFGPGTRLLVL.

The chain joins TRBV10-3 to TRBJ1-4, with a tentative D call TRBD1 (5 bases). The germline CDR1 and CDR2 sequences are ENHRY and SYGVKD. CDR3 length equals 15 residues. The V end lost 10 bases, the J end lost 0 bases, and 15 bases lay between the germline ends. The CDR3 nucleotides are TGTGCCACCAAGGGGCATGCCTCAACTAATGAAAAACTGTTTTTT. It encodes CATKGHASTNEKLFF.

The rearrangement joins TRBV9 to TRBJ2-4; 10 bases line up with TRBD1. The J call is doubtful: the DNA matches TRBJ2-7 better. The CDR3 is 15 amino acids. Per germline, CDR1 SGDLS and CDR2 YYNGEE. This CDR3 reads CASSAGDRGLYEQYF. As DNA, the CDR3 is TGTGCCAGCAGCGCGGGGGACAGGGGTCTCTACGAGCAGTACTTC.

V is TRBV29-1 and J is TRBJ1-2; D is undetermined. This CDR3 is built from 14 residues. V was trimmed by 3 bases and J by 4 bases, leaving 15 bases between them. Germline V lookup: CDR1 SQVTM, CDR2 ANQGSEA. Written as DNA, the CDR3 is TGCAGCGTTGAGCGGGAATCGGGAATCTATGGCTACACCTTC. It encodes CSVERESGIYGYTF. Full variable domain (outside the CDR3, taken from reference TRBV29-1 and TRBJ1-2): SAVISQKPSRDICQRGTSLTIQCQVDSQVTMMFWYRQQPGQSLTLIATANQGSEATYESGFVIDKFPISRPNLTFSTLTVSNMSPEDSSIYLCSVERESGIYGYTFGSGTRLTVV.

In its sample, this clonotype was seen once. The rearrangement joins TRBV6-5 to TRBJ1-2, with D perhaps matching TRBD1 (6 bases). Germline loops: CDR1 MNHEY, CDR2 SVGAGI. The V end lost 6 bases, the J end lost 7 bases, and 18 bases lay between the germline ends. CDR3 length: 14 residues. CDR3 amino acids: CASRSGTWEGGYTF. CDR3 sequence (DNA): TGTGCCAGCAGGTCCGGGACATGGGAAGGTGGCTACACCTTC.

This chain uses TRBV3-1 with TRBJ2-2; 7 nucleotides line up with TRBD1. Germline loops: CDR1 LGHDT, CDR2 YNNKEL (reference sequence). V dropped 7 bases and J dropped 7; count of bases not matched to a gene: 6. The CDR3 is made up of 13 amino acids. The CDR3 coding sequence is TGTGCCAGCACCTCAGGGGGACGCGGGGAGCTGTTTTTT. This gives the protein CASTSGGRGELFF.

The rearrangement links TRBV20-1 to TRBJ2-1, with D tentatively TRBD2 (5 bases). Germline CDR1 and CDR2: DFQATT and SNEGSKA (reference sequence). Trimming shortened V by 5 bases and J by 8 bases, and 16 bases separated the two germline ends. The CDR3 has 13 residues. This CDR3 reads CSAPQRTGYEQFF. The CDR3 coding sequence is TGCAGTGCTCCTCAGCGGACCGGTTATGAGCAGTTCTTC.